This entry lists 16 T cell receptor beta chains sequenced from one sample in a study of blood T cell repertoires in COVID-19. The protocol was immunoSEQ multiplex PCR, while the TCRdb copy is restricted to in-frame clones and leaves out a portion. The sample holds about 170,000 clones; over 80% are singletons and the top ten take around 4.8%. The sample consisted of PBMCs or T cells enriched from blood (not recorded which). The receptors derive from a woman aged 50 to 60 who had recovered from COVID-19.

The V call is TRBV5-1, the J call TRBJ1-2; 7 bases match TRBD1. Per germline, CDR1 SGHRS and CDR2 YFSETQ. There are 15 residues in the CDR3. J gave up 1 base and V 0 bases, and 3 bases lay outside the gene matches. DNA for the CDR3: TGCGCCAGCAGCTTGGGGGACAGAAGTAACTATGGCTACACCTTC. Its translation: CASSLGDRSNYGYTF.

Here the CDR3 DNA reads TGTGCCAGCAGCTTAGATCTAACCGGGGCTGAAGCTTTCTTT. It specifies CASSLDLTGAEAFF. The chain recombines TRBV11-3 with TRBJ1-1; D unclear. The CDR3 covers 14 residues. The V end lost 0 bases, the J end lost 6 bases, and 11 bases lay between the germline ends. CDR1 and CDR2 (germline): SGHNT, YENEEA. Full variable domain (rest looked up from reference TRBV11-3 and TRBJ1-1): EAGVVQSPRYKIIEKKQPVAFWCNPISGHNTLYWYLQNLGQGPELLIRYENEEAVDDSQLPKDRFSAERLKGVDSTLKIQPAELGDSAVYLCASSLDLTGAEAFFGQGTRLTVV.

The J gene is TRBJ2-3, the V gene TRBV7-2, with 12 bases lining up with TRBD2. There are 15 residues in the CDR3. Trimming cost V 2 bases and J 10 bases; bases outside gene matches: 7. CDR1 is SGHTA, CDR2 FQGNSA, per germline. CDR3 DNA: TGTGCCAGCAGCTTACAGACTAGCGGGAGTGAGGCGCAGTATTTT. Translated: CASSLQTSGSEAQYF.

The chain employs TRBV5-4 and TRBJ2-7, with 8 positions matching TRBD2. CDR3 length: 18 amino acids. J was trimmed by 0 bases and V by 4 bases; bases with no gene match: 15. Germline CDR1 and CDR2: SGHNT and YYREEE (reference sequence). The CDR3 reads CASSRGGRLAGRSYEQYV. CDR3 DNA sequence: TGTGCCAGCAGCAGGGGGGGGCGCCTAGCGGGCCGCTCCTACGAGCAGTACGTC.

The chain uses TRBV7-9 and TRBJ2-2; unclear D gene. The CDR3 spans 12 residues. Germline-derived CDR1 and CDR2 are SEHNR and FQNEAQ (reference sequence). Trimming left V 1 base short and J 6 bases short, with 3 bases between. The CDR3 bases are TGTGCCAGCAGCTTAGTCTCCGGGGAGCTGTTTTTT. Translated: CASSLVSGELFF.

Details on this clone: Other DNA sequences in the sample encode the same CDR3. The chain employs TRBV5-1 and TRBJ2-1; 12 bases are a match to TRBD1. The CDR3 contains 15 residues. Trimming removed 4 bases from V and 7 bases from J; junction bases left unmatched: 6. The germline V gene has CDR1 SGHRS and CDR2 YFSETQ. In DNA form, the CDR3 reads TGCGCCAGCAGCCAACCGGGACAGGGGGCGAATGAGCAGTTCTTC. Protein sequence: CASSQPGQGANEQFF. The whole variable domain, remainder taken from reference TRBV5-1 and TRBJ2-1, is KAGVTQTPRYLIKTRGQQVTLSCSPISGHRSVSWYQQTPGQGLQFLFEYFSETQRNKGNFPGRFSGRQFSNSRSEMNVSTLELGDSALYLCASSQPGQGANEQFFGPGTRLTVL.

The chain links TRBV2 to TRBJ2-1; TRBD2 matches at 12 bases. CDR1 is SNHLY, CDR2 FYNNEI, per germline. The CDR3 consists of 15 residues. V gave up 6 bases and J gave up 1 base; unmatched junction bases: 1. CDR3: CASRTSGGSYNEQFF. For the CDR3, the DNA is TGTGCCAGCAGAACTAGCGGGGGGTCCTACAATGAGCAGTTCTTC.

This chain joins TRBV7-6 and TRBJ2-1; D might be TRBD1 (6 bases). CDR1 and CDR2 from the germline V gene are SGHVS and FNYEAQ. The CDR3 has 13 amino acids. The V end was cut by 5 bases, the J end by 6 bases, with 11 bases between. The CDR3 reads CASSVGQINEQFF. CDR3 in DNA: TGTGCCAGCAGCGTCGGACAGATCAATGAGCAGTTCTTC.

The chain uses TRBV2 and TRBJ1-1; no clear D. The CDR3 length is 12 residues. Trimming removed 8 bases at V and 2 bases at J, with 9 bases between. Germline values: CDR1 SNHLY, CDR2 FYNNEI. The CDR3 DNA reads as TGTGCCAGCGCAACGGGTAACACTGAAGCTTTCTTT. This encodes CASATGNTEAFF.

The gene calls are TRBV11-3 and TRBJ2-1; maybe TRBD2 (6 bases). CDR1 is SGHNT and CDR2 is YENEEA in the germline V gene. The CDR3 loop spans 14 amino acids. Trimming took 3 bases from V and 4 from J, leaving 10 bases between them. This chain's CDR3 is CASSLPGSYNEQFF. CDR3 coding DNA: TGTGCCAGCAGCTTGCCCGGGAGTTACAATGAGCAGTTCTTC.

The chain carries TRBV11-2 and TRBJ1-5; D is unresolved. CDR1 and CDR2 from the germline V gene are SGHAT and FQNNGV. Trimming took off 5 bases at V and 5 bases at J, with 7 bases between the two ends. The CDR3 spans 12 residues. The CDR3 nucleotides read TGTGCCAGCAGCGACGGGTATCAGCCCCAGCATTTT. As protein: CASSDGYQPQHF.

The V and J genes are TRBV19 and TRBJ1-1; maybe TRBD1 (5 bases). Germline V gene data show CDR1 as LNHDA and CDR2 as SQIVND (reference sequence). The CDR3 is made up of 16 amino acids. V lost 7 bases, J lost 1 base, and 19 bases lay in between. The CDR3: CASTLGSGTANTEAFF. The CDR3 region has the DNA TGTGCCAGTACCCTCGGATCCGGGACTGCGAACACTGAAGCTTTCTTT.

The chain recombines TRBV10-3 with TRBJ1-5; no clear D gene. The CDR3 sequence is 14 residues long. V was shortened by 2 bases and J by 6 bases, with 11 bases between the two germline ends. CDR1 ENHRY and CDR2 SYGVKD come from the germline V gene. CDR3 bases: TGTGCCATCAGTGAGCCGGGGAGTAGTCAGCCCCAGCATTTT. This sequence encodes CAISEPGSSQPQHF.

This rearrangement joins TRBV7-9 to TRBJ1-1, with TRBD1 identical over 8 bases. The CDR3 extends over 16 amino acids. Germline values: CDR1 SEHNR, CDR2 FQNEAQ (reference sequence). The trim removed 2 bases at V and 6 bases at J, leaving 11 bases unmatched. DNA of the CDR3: TGTGCCAGCAGCTTATCCCAGGGGGCGGCGGGCTCTGAAGCTTTCTTT. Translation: CASSLSQGAAGSEAFF.

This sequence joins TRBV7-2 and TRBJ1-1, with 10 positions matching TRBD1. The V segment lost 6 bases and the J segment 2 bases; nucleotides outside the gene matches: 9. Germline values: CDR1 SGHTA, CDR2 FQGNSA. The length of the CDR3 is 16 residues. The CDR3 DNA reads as TGTGCCAGCAGACTCGGGACAGGGGTTGGAAACACTGAAGCTTTCTTT. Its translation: CASRLGTGVGNTEAFF.

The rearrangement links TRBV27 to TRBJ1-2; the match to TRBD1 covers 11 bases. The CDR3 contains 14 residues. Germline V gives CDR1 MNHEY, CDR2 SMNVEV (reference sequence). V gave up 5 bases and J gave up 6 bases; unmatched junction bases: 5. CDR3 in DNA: TGTGCCAGCAGTCCCCGGACAGGGGGCGATGGCTACACCTTC. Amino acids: CASSPRTGGDGYTF.